The TCR beta chain described here comes from a study of hypomethylating agent response in myelodysplastic syndrome. About the study: Either azacitidine (most of the 11) or decitabine (3 of 11) was given.

The method was immunoSEQ multiplex PCR; TCRdb's version includes in-frame clones alone and lacks a portion of them. The sample carries a few thousand clones, 70% to 90% recorded once. This CDR3 is 16 amino acids long. Germline CDR1 SGDLS, CDR2 YYNGEE. The V segment lost 0 bases and the J segment 1 base; nucleotides outside the gene matches: 1. The sequencing here drew on bone marrow, taken before or after starting hypomethylating agent treatment for myelodysplastic syndrome (not recorded which). The receptor was isolated from a human donor with myelodysplastic syndrome. The genes are TRBV9 and TRBJ2-1; 10 bases align to TRBD2. CDR3 DNA sequence: TGTGCCAGCAGCGTAGCTAGCGGGGGATCCTACAATGAGCAGTTCTTC. Amino acid sequence: CASSVASGGSYNEQFF.